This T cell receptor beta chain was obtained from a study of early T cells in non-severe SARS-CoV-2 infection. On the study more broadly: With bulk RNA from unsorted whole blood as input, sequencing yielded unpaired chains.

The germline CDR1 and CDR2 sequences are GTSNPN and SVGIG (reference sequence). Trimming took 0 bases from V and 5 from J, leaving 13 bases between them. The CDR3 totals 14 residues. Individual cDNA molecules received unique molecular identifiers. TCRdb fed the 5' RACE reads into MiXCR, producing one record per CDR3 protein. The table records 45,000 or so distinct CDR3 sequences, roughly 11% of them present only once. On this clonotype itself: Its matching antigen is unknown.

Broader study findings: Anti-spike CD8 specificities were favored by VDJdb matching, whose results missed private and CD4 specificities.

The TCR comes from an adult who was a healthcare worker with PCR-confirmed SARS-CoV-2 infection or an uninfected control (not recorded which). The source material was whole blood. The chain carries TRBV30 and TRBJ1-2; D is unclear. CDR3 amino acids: CAWSVPTGRYGYTF. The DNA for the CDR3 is TGTGCCTGGAGTGTCCCAACTGGGCGGTATGGCTACACCTTC.